This TCR beta chain was identified in a study of T cells after yellow fever vaccination. This clonotype was counted many times. TCRdb itself ran the 5' RACE reads through MiXCR, one entry per CDR3 protein. The sample holds some 290,000 distinct CDR3 sequences; about 10% are singletons and the top ten take about 3.3%. CDR3 length equals 13 residues. V lost 5 bases, J lost 5 bases, and 5 bases stayed unmatched. Germline V gene lookup returns CDR1 SGHVS and CDR2 FQNEAQ. The sequencing used CD4+ T cells sorted from PBMCs, collected 45 days after the yellow fever booster vaccination. V gene TRBV7-8 combines with J gene TRBJ2-5; TRBD1 aligns across 7 bases. This receptor was taken from a man between 18 and 35 years old who received the YFV17D yellow fever vaccine. The DNA for the CDR3 is TGTGCCAGCAGCCTTGACAGGGTTGAGACCCAGTACTTC. This sequence encodes CASSLDRVETQYF.